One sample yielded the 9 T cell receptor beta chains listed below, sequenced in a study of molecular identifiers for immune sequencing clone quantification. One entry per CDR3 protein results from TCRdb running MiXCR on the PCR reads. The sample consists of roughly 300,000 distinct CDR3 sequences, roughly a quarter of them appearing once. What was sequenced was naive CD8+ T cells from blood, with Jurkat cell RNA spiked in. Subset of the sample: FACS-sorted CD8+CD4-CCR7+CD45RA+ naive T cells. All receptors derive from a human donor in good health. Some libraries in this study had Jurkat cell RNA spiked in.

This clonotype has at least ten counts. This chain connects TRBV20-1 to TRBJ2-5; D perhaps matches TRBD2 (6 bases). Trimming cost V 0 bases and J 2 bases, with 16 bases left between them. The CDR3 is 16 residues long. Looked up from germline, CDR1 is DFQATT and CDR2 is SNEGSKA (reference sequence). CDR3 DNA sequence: TGCAGTGCTAGAGACTATAGGGGAGGCTTACAAGAGACCCAGTACTTC. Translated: CSARDYRGGLQETQYF.

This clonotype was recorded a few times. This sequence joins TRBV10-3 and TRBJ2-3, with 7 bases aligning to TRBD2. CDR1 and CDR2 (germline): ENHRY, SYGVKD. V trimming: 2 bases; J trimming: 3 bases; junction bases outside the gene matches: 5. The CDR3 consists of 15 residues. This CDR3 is CAISESGEKTDTQYF. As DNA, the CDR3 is TGTGCCATCAGTGAGAGCGGGGAGAAGACAGATACGCAGTATTTT.

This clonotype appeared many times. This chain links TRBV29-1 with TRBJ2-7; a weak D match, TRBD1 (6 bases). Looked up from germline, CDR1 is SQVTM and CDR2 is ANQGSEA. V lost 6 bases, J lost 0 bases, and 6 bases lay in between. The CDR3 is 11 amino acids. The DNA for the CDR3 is TGCAGCGTGGGGGCCTCCTACGAGCAGTACTTC. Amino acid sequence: CSVGASYEQYF.

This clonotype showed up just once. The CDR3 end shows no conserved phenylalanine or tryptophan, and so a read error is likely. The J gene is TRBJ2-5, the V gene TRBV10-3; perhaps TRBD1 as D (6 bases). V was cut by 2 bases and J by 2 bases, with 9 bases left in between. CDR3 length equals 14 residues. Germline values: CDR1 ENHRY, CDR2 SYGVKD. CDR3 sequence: CAISEGQRQETQYL. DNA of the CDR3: TGTGCCATCAGTGAGGGACAGCGACAAGAGACCCAGTACCTC.

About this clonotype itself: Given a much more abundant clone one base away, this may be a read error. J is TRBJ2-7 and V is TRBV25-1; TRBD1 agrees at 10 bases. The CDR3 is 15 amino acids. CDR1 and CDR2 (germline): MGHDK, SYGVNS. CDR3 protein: CASSELRQGAYERYF. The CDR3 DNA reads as TGTGCCAGCAGTGAATTAAGACAGGGGGCCTACGAGCGGTACTTC.

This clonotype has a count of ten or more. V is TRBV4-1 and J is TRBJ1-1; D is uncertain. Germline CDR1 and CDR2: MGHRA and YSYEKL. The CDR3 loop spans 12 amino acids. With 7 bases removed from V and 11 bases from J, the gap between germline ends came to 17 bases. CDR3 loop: CASKGPALEAFF. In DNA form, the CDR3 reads TGCGCCAGCAAGGGCCCGGCCCTCGAGGCTTTCTTT.

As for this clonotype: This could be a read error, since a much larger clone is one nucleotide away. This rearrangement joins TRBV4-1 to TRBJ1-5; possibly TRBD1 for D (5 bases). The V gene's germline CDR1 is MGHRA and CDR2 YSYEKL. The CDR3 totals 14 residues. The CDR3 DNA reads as TGCGCCCGCAGCCAGGGTCCCGGGAGTCAGCCCCAGCATTTT. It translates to CARSQGPGSQPQHF.

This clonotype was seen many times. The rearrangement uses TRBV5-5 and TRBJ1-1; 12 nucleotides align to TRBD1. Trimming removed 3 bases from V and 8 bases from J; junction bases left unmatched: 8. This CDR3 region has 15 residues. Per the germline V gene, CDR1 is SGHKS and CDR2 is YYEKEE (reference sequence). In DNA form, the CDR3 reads TGTGCCAGCAGCTGGGGACAGGGGGCGGTTGAGGAAGCTTTCTTT. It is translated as CASSWGQGAVEEAFF.

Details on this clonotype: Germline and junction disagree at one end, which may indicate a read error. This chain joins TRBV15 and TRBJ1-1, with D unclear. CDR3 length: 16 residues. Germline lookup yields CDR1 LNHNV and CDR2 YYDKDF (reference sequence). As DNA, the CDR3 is TGTGCCACCAGCGGAGATCGCGGCATTATGAACACTGAAGCTTTCTTT. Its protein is CATSGDRGIMNTEAFF.